These T cell receptor beta chains were read from a single sample in a study of blood T cells in healthy people across ages. TCRdb reprocessed the 5' RACE reads via MiXCR and lists one record per CDR3 protein. Of more than 500,000 distinct CDR3 sequences in the sample, about 28% were seen once. These data were likewise used in another study, on T cells of mothers and their children.

Sample: blood. The receptors derive from a boy aged 2 to 10 in good health. The CDR3 runs from the conserved cysteine through the conserved F or W. The order of the fields is D gene, J gene, clone size, V gene, CDR3 DNA, CDR3 protein. The D gene is left open where the match is weak. Rows give clone size only sometimes, using once, few, many, or a class for an expanded clone.

TRBD1 TRBJ2-2 few TRBV11-2 TGTGCCAGCAGCGCGGACAGGGACACCGGGGAGCTGTTTTTT CASSADRDTGELFF
TRBD2 TRBJ2-1 - TRBV25-1 TGTGCCAGCAGTGAACCGGGGGGTTTCAATGAGCAGTTCTTC CASSEPGGFNEQFF
TRBD1 TRBJ2-7 few TRBV11-2 TGTGCCAGCAGCTTAGTGTTACAGGGGTTGGGTCGGAAAGAGCAGTACTTC CASSLVLQGLGRKEQYF
- TRBJ1-2 - TRBV12-3/TRBV12-4 TGTGCCAGCAGTTTTTACAGTAACTATGGCTACACCTTC CASSFYSNYGYTF
TRBD1 TRBJ2-2 few TRBV18 TGTGCCAGCTCACCACCGGGACAGCGAGGGCTGTTTTTT CASSPPGQRGLFF
TRBD1 TRBJ2-5 - TRBV7-2 TGTGCCAGCAGCTTAGCGACAGGGGCCAGGCAGACCCAGTACTTC CASSLATGARQTQYF
- TRBJ2-1 - TRBV29-1 TGCAGCGTTAGCTCCAGCTACAATGAGCAGTTCTTC CSVSSSYNEQFF
- TRBJ1-4 - TRBV7-6 TGTGCCAGCAGCGCGGGTCCAAATGAAAAACTGTTTTTT CASSAGPNEKLFF
- TRBJ1-2 - TRBV20-1 TGCAGTGCCAGTCAAAAGTATGGCTACACCTTC CSASQKYGYTF
TRBD1 TRBJ1-2 - TRBV27 TGTGCCAGCAGTGGTTTGGGACAGGGGTTTGGCTACACCTTC CASSGLGQGFGYTF
- TRBJ1-2 - TRBV9 TGTGCCAGCAGCGTAGGTGCAGAGGGGTATGGCTACACCTTC CASSVGAEGYGYTF
- TRBJ2-3 many TRBV3-1 TGTGCCAGCAGCTCACCCGGTACTGACGGAAACACAGATACGCAGTATTTT CASSSPGTDGNTDTQYF
TRBD1 TRBJ2-7 - TRBV3-1 TGTGCCAGCAGCACCCCGGGACAGGGATTCTACGAGCAGTACTTC CASSTPGQGFYEQYF
TRBD2 TRBJ2-1 - TRBV20-1 TGCAGTGCTAGAGGGACTAGCGGGAGATTGGGGAATGAGCAGTTCTTC CSARGTSGRLGNEQFF
- TRBJ2-1 few TRBV3-1 TGTGCCAGCAGGCCTCGCGCGGGGAACAATGAGCAGTTCTTC CASRPRAGNNEQFF
- TRBJ1-6 - TRBV10-3 TGTGCCATCAGTGAACCTAATTCACCCCTCCACTTT CAISEPNSPLHF